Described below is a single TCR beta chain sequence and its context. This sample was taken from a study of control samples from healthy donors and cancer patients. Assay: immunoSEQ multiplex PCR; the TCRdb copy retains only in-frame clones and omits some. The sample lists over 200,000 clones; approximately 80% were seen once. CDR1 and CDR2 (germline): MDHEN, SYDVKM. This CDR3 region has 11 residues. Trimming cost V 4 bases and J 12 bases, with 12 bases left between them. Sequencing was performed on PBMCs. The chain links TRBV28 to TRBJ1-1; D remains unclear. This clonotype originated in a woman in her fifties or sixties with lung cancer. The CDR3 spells CASSWVTGTFF. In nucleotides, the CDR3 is TGTGCCAGCAGTTGGGTTACCGGGACTTTCTTT.